A selection of T cell receptor beta chains follows, all from one sample in a study of vaccination and CD4 T cells after COVID-19. One entry per CDR3 protein, called by TCRdb with MiXCR from the PCR reads. The table shows more than 9,500 distinct CDR3 sequences, with roughly 57% occurring only once. No antigens are known for them. Source material: CD4+ T cells from blood, cultured in vitro. All receptors derive from a human donor who had recovered from COVID-19. Both conserved end residues are part of each CDR3. Fields, in order: D gene, clone size, V gene, J gene, CDR3 DNA, CDR3 protein. The D gene is left open where the match is weak. Size is stated for part of the rows, as once, few or many counts, or as a class when the clone is expanded.

.	.	TRBV5-1	TRBJ2-3	TGCGCCAGCAGCTTGGCGCGGGGGACAGCTAGCACAGATACGCAGTATTTT	CASSLARGTASTDTQYF
TRBD1	.	TRBV28	TRBJ2-7	TGTGCCAGCAGCCTGGACAGGTCCCCTTCCTACGAGCAGTACTTC	CASSLDRSPSYEQYF
.	.	TRBV19	TRBJ1-1	TGTGCCAGTAGTTGGGGCCGGAACACTGAAGCTTTCTTT	CASSWGRNTEAFF
TRBD2	.	TRBV19	TRBJ2-7	TGTGCCAGTAGTATCCGACCGGGACTAGCGGGAGGGTACGAGCAGTACTTC	CASSIRPGLAGGYEQYF
TRBD1	few	TRBV20-1	TRBJ2-2	TGCAGTGCTAGAGGAGGGGACAGGGACACCGGGGAGCTGTTTTTT	CSARGGDRDTGELFF
TRBD2	.	TRBV20-1	TRBJ2-7	TGCAGTGCTAGAGATGTGGTAGCGGGAAACTACGAGCAGTACTTC	CSARDVVAGNYEQYF
TRBD1	.	TRBV6-5	TRBJ1-1	TGTGCCAGCAGTTACTCTACTCAGACAGGGCCTAACACTGAAGCTTTCTTT	CASSYSTQTGPNTEAFF
TRBD2	.	TRBV20-1	TRBJ2-5	TGCAGTGCTAGGTTCACGCCGGGACTAGCATCAGAGACCCAGTACTTC	CSARFTPGLASETQYF
.	once	TRBV5-8	TRBJ2-7	TGTGCCAGCAGCCCAAGACAGTACGAGCAGTACTTC	CASSPRQYEQYF
.	.	TRBV11-3	TRBJ1-6	TGTGCCAGCAGCTCCTCATACAGGGCTAGAGGGTATTCACCCCTCCACTTT	CASSSSYRARGYSPLHF
.	.	TRBV6-4	TRBJ1-5	TGTGCCAGCAGTGCAGAGTATAGCAATCAGCCCCAGCATTTT	CASSAEYSNQPQHF
TRBD1	.	TRBV2	TRBJ2-7	TGTGCCAGCAGTGAATTAGGACAGGGGTCAAACGAGCAGTACTTC	CASSELGQGSNEQYF
.	.	TRBV20-1	TRBJ2-5	TGCAGTGTTGGAACTGGGGGGCGCGTGAGACGAGAGACCCAGTACTTC	CSVGTGGRVRRETQYF
.	few	TRBV6-2/TRBV6-3	TRBJ2-6	TGTGCCAGCAGTTACTCTTACCTCTCTGGGGCCAACGTCCTGACTTTC	CASSYSYLSGANVLTF
.	.	TRBV19	TRBJ1-1	TGTGCCAGTAGTATAGGACAACGGGCTGGGAACACTGAAGCTTTCTTT	CASSIGQRAGNTEAFF
TRBD1	.	TRBV29-1	TRBJ2-7	TGCAGCGCAGTACAGGGGTACGAGCAGTACTTC	CSAVQGYEQYF
.	.	TRBV12-3/TRBV12-4	TRBJ2-7	TGTGCCAGCAGTTCCAGGGGTGAGCAGTACTTC	CASSSRGEQYF
TRBD2	.	TRBV7-2	TRBJ2-3	TGTGCCAGCAGCTTAGGGACTAGCGGAGATACGCAGTATTTT	CASSLGTSGDTQYF
TRBD1	.	TRBV7-6	TRBJ2-7	TGTGCCAGCAGCTTAGTCCCTTCCGGGACAGGGCCCGGGGAGCAGTACTTC	CASSLVPSGTGPGEQYF
.	few	TRBV20-1	TRBJ2-7	TGCAGTGCTAGAAACAGGGAAGAGGGGGCCTACGAGCAGTACTTC	CSARNREEGAYEQYF
.	.	TRBV6-4	TRBJ2-3	TGTGCCAGCAGTGAAGTGGGGGGGCTGACAGATACGCAGTATTTT	CASSEVGGLTDTQYF
TRBD1	few	TRBV19	TRBJ1-2	TGTGCCAGTAGTATTCCCGGGACAGAAAGTGGTGGCTACACCTTC	CASSIPGTESGGYTF
TRBD2	.	TRBV7-3	TRBJ2-1	TGTGCCAGCAGCTTAAACCGACTAGCCTCCAACAATGAGCAGTTCTTC	CASSLNRLASNNEQFF
.	.	TRBV19	TRBJ1-5	TGTGCCAGTAGTCGTACTGTGGGGGATCAGCCCCAGCATTTT	CASSRTVGDQPQHF
TRBD2	.	TRBV20-1	TRBJ2-1	TGCAGTATCCTATTCGGGGGGAGAGGATCATACAATGAGCAGTTCTTC	CSILFGGRGSYNEQFF
.	.	TRBV27	TRBJ1-1	TGTGCCAGCTGGACCCCGCTAGGGAACACTGAAGCTTTCTTT	CASWTPLGNTEAFF
TRBD2	.	TRBV20-1	TRBJ2-7	TGCAGTGCTAGAGTTAGCGGGGTGCCGGGGGAGCAGTACTTC	CSARVSGVPGEQYF
.	.	TRBV6-5	TRBJ1-6	TGTGCCAGCAGTTACCCTCCAAATTCACCCCTCCACTTT	CASSYPPNSPLHF
.	.	TRBV29-1	TRBJ1-1	TGCAGCGTTGGGGGCGACACAGGGCCCGAAGCTTTCTTT	CSVGGDTGPEAFF
.	.	TRBV15	TRBJ2-3	TGTGCCACCAGCAGAGTGGTGACGGGGCTAAAAGCTAGCACAGATACGCAGTATTTT	CATSRVVTGLKASTDTQYF
TRBD1	few	TRBV6-1	TRBJ1-2	TGTGCCAGCAAAGACAGGGGACGTGGCTACACCTTC	CASKDRGRGYTF
.	.	TRBV20-1	TRBJ1-1	TGCAGTGCCCGCAGGGGCAGGGACACTGAAGCTTTCTTT	CSARRGRDTEAFF
TRBD1	.	TRBV11-1	TRBJ1-2	TGTGCCAGCAGCCCCGGAGGGGGACAGGGGGACTATGGCTACACCTTC	CASSPGGGQGDYGYTF
TRBD1	.	TRBV15	TRBJ1-4	TGTGCCACCAGCAGAGACGGACAGGGGGATGAAAAACTGTTTTTT	CATSRDGQGDEKLFF
TRBD1	few	TRBV7-8	TRBJ1-1	TGTGCCAGCAGCGACCGGGACAGGGGTCTCACTGAAGCTTTCTTT	CASSDRDRGLTEAFF
TRBD2	few	TRBV28	TRBJ2-5	TGTGCCAGCAGTGGGGGGGGAAGGGAGGAAGAGACCCAGTACTTC	CASSGGGREEETQYF
.	few	TRBV19	TRBJ1-5	TGTGCCAGTAGTACGGGCGGGGGCGATCGGCCCCAGCATTTT	CASSTGGGDRPQHF
.	.	TRBV18	TRBJ1-5	TGTGCCAGCTCACCAAATGGGGCTTTTCAGCCCCAGCATTTT	CASSPNGAFQPQHF
TRBD1	.	TRBV5-1	TRBJ1-1	TGCGCCAGCAGCTTGGAAGACAGGGGGTCTGAAGCTTTCTTT	CASSLEDRGSEAFF
TRBD1	.	TRBV30	TRBJ1-2	TGTGCCTGGGTGACAGGGCCTGACTATGGCTACACCTTC	CAWVTGPDYGYTF
TRBD1	few	TRBV6-1	TRBJ1-5	TGTGCCAGCGGACCCTGGACAGGGTTAAATCAGCCCCAGCATTTT	CASGPWTGLNQPQHF
TRBD2	few	TRBV6-5	TRBJ2-3	TGTGCCAGCAGTTACGCGGGGGGGCAAGGAGATACGCAGTATTTT	CASSYAGGQGDTQYF
TRBD2	few	TRBV7-3	TRBJ2-1	TGTGCCAGCAGCCTTAGCGGGAGAAGGGGAAATGAGCAGTTCTTC	CASSLSGRRGNEQFF
.	.	TRBV6-4	TRBJ2-7	TGTGCCAGCAGTAGCGAGAGCTCCTACGAGCAGTACTTC	CASSSESSYEQYF
TRBD1	.	TRBV27	TRBJ1-2	TGTGCCAGCAGTTTCAACACAGGGGGCGGTGGCTACACCTTC	CASSFNTGGGGYTF
.	.	TRBV7-9	TRBJ1-2	TGTGCCAGCAGCTTGGACGGTGGCTATGGCTACACCTTC	CASSLDGGYGYTF
.	.	TRBV7-3	TRBJ2-1	TGTGCCAGCAGCTTGACAGGCAATGAGCAGTTCTTC	CASSLTGNEQFF
.	few	TRBV28	TRBJ1-5	TGTGCCAGCAGGTGGATAGCAAATCAGCCCCAGCATTTT	CASRWIANQPQHF
.	.	TRBV30	TRBJ1-2	TGTGCCTGGGGGCGCGACCGACCACTTGGCTACACCTTC	CAWGRDRPLGYTF
TRBD2	.	TRBV19	TRBJ2-1	TGTGCCAGTAGAAATCCTAGCGGGGGACACAATGAGCAGTTCTTC	CASRNPSGGHNEQFF
TRBD1	few	TRBV27	TRBJ1-1	TGTGCCAGCAGTTTACGGGGGACAGCTGACACTGAAGCTTTCTTT	CASSLRGTADTEAFF
TRBD1	.	TRBV7-9	TRBJ2-1	TGTGCCAGCAGCTCCTGGACAGGGGGATCCTACAATGAGCAGTTCTTC	CASSSWTGGSYNEQFF